Listed below are T cell receptor beta chains from one sample, sequenced in a study of T cell changes during pregnancy in multiple sclerosis. Sequencing was performed with immunoSEQ multiplex PCR; in TCRdb, only in-frame clones are kept and a portion is missing. The profile shows roughly 64,000 clones, roughly 91% of them singletons. The sequenced sample was peripheral blood, obtained in the second trimester of pregnancy. The receptors were sampled from a female donor with multiple sclerosis, enrolled in a pregnancy study. Each CDR3 is given with its conserved first and last residue. The D gene is left open where the match is weak. Clone size appears in some rows only: once, few, many, or a class for an expanded clone.

-,-,TRBJ1-2,TRBV7-2,TGTGCCAGCAGCTTAGCGGTGGGCGCAGTCTATGGCTACACCTTC,CASSLAVGAVYGYTF
TRBD2,-,TRBJ2-7,TRBV27,TGTGCCAGCAGTCCGCGGGGGAGCGAGCAGTACTTC,CASSPRGSEQYF
-,-,TRBJ1-1,TRBV6-5,TGTGCCAGCGGGGGGGGCCTCGATACTAAAGCTTTCTTT,CASGGGLDTKAFF
-,-,TRBJ2-1,TRBV18,TGTGCCAGCTCACCACTCAGCGGGTTCTCAAATGAGCAGTTCTTC,CASSPLSGFSNEQFF
TRBD1,-,TRBJ1-2,TRBV5-1,TGCGCCAGCAGCTTGGCCAGCCAGGGGGATGGCTACACCTTC,CASSLASQGDGYTF
-,-,TRBJ2-3,TRBV4-3,TGCGCCAGCAGCCAAGATCGGAGATCAGATACGCAGTATTTT,CASSQDRRSDTQYF
-,-,TRBJ1-1,TRBV7-8,TGTGCCAGCAGCTCCCGCGGGTTGGGGAGATTGAACACTGAAGCTTTCTTT,CASSSRGLGRLNTEAFF
TRBD1,once,TRBJ1-5,TRBV6-5,TGTGCCAGCAGCCGGGGACAGGGAGGGGAGCCCCAGCATTTT,CASSRGQGGEPQHF
-,-,TRBJ1-2,TRBV30,TGTGCCTGGAGTCCCCGGGTCCCGAGGTTGGGCTACACCTTC,CAWSPRVPRLGYTF
TRBD1,once,TRBJ2-2,TRBV9,TGTGCCAGCAGCGTAGTCGGACAGGGGGACACCGGGGAGCTGTTTTTT,CASSVVGQGDTGELFF
TRBD1,-,TRBJ2-7,TRBV6-5,TGTGCCAGCAGTTACTCGGTCCGGGACAGCTACGAGCAGTACTTC,CASSYSVRDSYEQYF
-,-,TRBJ2-1,TRBV4-3,TGCGCCAGCAGCCGTCTTACAGGAGACGCACACAATGAGCAGTTCTTC,CASSRLTGDAHNEQFF